The 7 T cell receptor beta chains below all came from one sample that was sequenced in a study of metastatic and nonmetastatic thyroid tumors. Patients were all untreated before their thyroid surgery. TCRdb reanalyzed the PCR reads via MiXCR. Of more than 15,000 clones in the sample, almost 35% were seen once. Sample: tumor tissue. These receptor sequences come from a female donor with papillary thyroid cancer or a benign thyroid nodule (not recorded which). Some clones in this sample may be carry-over from other donors' samples.

This clone has just a few counts. The chain is built from TRBV28 and TRBJ1-1; tentative D call: TRBD1 (5 bases). Germline CDR1 reads MDHEN; CDR2 reads SYDVKM. The V end lost 0 bases, the J end lost 10 bases, and 12 bases lay between the germline ends. There are 13 residues in the CDR3. The CDR3 DNA reads TGTGCCAGCAGTTTATGGCGAGGGGCAGGAGCTTTCTTT. Amino acids: CASSLWRGAGAFF.

This clone has at least ten counts. J is TRBJ1-1 and V is TRBV10-3; 7 positions match TRBD1. The CDR3 consists of 13 residues. Trimming removed 4 bases from V and 6 bases from J; junction bases left unmatched: 5. CDR1 and CDR2 from the germline V gene are ENHRY and SYGVKD. CDR3 sequence (DNA): TGTGCCATCAGTGGACAGGGTAGGGCTGAAGCTTTCTTT. Translated, it gives CAISGQGRAEAFF.

The chain has TRBV11-3 and TRBJ2-7; D is possibly TRBD1 or TRBD2 (5 bases each). V gave up 1 base and J gave up 2 bases, with 12 bases separating them. The CDR3 length is 15 residues. The V gene's germline CDR1 is SGHNT and CDR2 YENEEA. In nucleotides, the CDR3 is TGTGCCAGCAGCTTAGCCGGGACGGAGACCTACGAGCAGTACTTC. It specifies CASSLAGTETYEQYF.

There are many counts of this clone. This may be a read error: a much more frequent sequence differs by one nucleotide. In the same sample, other DNA sequences code for this CDR3. The rearrangement uses TRBV6-1 and TRBJ2-1, with a weak D call TRBD1 (5 bases). V was clipped by 6 bases and J by 7 bases, with 16 bases between them. The CDR3 loop spans 14 amino acids. Per the germline V gene, CDR1 is MNHNS and CDR2 is SASEGT. The CDR3 reads CASSDWGPGNEQFF. As DNA, the CDR3 is TGTGCCAGCAGCGACTGGGGCCCTGGGAATGAGCAGTTCTTC.

The chain is built from TRBV11-3 and TRBJ2-3; no definite D call. The CDR3 length is 12 residues. Trimming cost V 5 bases and J 7 bases, with 10 bases left between them. Germline CDR1 reads SGHNT; CDR2 reads YENEEA. The CDR3 sequence is CASSLGSNTQYF. The CDR3 DNA reads TGTGCCAGCAGCCTCGGAAGCAATACGCAGTATTTT.

The gene calls are TRBV27 and TRBJ2-2, with 8 bases identical to TRBD2. Germline V CDR1 and CDR2: MNHEY, SMNVEV (reference sequence). This CDR3 is 15 amino acids long. The junction had 5 bases not matched to a gene; V was cut back by 3 bases and J by 5 bases. The CDR3 coding sequence is TGTGCCAGCAGTTTCCTAGCGGGCGTTACCGGGGAGCTGTTTTTT. This gives the protein CASSFLAGVTGELFF.

This rearrangement joins TRBV30 to TRBJ1-5, with a possible D match to TRBD1 (5 bases). Germline V gives CDR1 GTSNPN, CDR2 SVGIG (reference sequence). V was trimmed by 1 base and J by 5 bases, leaving 9 bases between them. The CDR3 runs 13 residues. The CDR3 nucleotides read TGTGCCTGGAGTGGGGGGAGGCATCAGCCCCAGCATTTT. The encoded protein is CAWSGGRHQPQHF.